This section outlines one T cell receptor (beta chain) sequence together with its context. This sample was taken from a study of blood T cell repertoires in COVID-19. Study-level background: Sites across the United States, Italy and Spain contributed samples from acute and convalescent COVID-19.

This CDR3 region has 12 residues. In germline, CDR1 is SQVTM, CDR2 ANQGSEA. The V gene lost 8 bases and the J gene lost 11 bases, with 21 bases spanning the gap. Clones were sequenced by immunoSEQ multiplex PCR, and TCRdb holds only the in-frame ones, with some missing. The sample lists over 400,000 clones, less than 90% occurring once. Sequences were obtained from peripheral blood. The gene calls are TRBV29-1 and TRBJ1-2, with D possibly TRBD1 on 6 matching bases. The receptor was isolated from a woman between 50 and 59 years old with COVID-19, enrolled during active disease. The CDR3 reads CSSNRDPVGYTF. The CDR3 DNA reads as TGCAGCTCGAACAGGGACCCGGTAGGGTACACCTTC.